The rows below give T cell receptor beta chains drawn from one sample of a study of Ad26.COV2.S vaccination and SARS-CoV-2 variants. Clones were sequenced by immunoSEQ multiplex PCR, and TCRdb holds only the in-frame ones, with some missing. The data contain roughly 510,000 clones, roughly 87% of them seen just once; the ten biggest clones take up 13%. Sequences were derived from peripheral blood, sampled in a trial of Ad26.COV2.S vaccine versus placebo. The receptors originated from a person between 18 and 65 years old who received the Ad26.COV2.S COVID-19 vaccine or a placebo. Each CDR3 is given with its conserved first and last residue. The D gene is left open where the match is weak. Clone size is shown for a subset of rows, as once, few, many or a class of expanded clone.

v_call,clone_size,j_call,d_call,cdr3_aa,cdr3_nt
TRBV5-4,.,TRBJ2-3,.,CASSLAGRSTDTQYF,TGTGCCAGCAGCTTGGCCGGGCGGAGCACAGATACGCAGTATTTT
TRBV29-1,.,TRBJ2-2,TRBD2,CSVGTSPGELFF,TGCAGCGTCGGGACTAGTCCCGGGGAGCTGTTTTTT
TRBV7-2,.,TRBJ2-4,.,CASSGMGAKNIQYF,TGTGCCAGCAGCGGAATGGGCGCCAAAAACATTCAGTACTTC
TRBV2,few,TRBJ2-1,TRBD2,CASSGLGLAGNEQFF,TGTGCCAGCAGTGGACTAGGACTAGCGGGGAATGAGCAGTTCTTC
TRBV29-1,.,TRBJ1-1,TRBD1,CSVGQGALNTEAFF,TGCAGCGTTGGTCAGGGGGCCTTGAACACTGAAGCTTTCTTT
TRBV6-2/TRBV6-3,.,TRBJ1-1,TRBD1,CASSKGTGWDTEAFF,TGTGCCAGCAGTAAGGGGACAGGCTGGGACACTGAAGCTTTCTTT
TRBV19,few,TRBJ1-1,.,CASSTYQGTEAFF,TGTGCCAGTAGTACCTACCAGGGCACTGAAGCTTTCTTT
TRBV9,.,TRBJ2-2,TRBD2,CATGSGLAGVTGELFF,TGTGCCACCGGAAGTGGACTAGCGGGAGTAACCGGGGAGCTGTTTTTT
TRBV18,.,TRBJ2-7,.,CASSPPVESEQYF,TGTGCCAGCTCACCACCGGTGGAGTCCGAGCAGTACTTC
TRBV4-3,.,TRBJ1-4,.,CASSQGSGVPNEKLFF,TGCGCCAGCAGCCAAGGGAGCGGCGTGCCAAATGAAAAACTGTTTTTT
TRBV7-3,.,TRBJ2-6,.,CASSPEGQWTNVLTF,TGTGCCAGCAGCCCGGAAGGACAATGGACCAACGTCCTGACTTTC
TRBV7-9,.,TRBJ2-5,TRBD1,CASSLEGTGGIQETQYF,TGTGCCAGCAGCTTAGAAGGGACAGGGGGAATTCAAGAGACCCAGTACTTC
TRBV7-2,.,TRBJ2-7,.,CASSPRGLRGVYEQYF,TGTGCCAGCAGCCCTAGGGGCCTCCGAGGGGTCTACGAGCAGTACTTC
TRBV7-2,.,TRBJ2-3,TRBD2,CASSLTLAGGPSDTQYF,TGTGCCAGCAGCTTAACGCTAGCGGGAGGGCCGTCAGATACGCAGTATTTT
TRBV28,few,TRBJ1-5,.,CASSPPGGRGQPQHF,TGTGCCAGCAGTCCCCCCGGGGGGCGAGGTCAGCCCCAGCATTTT
TRBV7-9,.,TRBJ2-4,TRBD2,CASSRTSGTRNIQYF,TGTGCCAGCAGCCGGACTAGCGGGACTCGAAACATTCAGTACTTC